What follows are 12 T cell receptor beta chains derived from one specimen sequenced in a study of cytomegalovirus exposure and HLA in healthy donors. PCR involved 60 Vbeta and 13 Jbeta primers. The table came from immunoSEQ multiplex PCR; TCRdb's copy has only in-frame clones and leaves some out. The sample holds about 150,000 clones, over 65% seen once. Material: PBMCs. The source of these receptors is a female donor in good health and CMV-seropositive.

The rearrangement joins TRBV2 to TRBJ2-1; D is possibly TRBD1 (7 bases). Germline CDR1 reads SNHLY; CDR2 reads FYNNEI. Trimming cost V 6 bases and J 2 bases, with 11 bases left between them. CDR3 length equals 14 residues. CDR3 DNA: TGTGCCAGCAGGGGCAGGGGGGCCTACAATGAGCAGTTCTTC. Residues: CASRGRGAYNEQFF.

This chain uses TRBV15 with TRBJ2-1; TRBD2 agrees at 7 bases. Germline assignment: CDR1 LNHNV and CDR2 YYDKDF (reference sequence). With 10 bases clipped from V and 8 bases from J, the junction kept 14 bases outside the gene matches. The CDR3 extends over 14 amino acids. CDR3 in DNA: TGTGCCAGCGGGATCGGACTAGTTAGTGATGAGCAGTTCTTC. Its translation: CASGIGLVSDEQFF.

This chain connects TRBV18 to TRBJ2-7, with 10 bases that match TRBD2. The CDR3 is 16 amino acids. V lost 0 bases to trimming and J lost 6 bases; unmatched junction nucleotides: 8. The germline CDR1 and CDR2 sequences are KGHSH and LQKENI. Here the CDR3 reads CASSPPMSGRASEQYF. DNA of the CDR3: TGTGCCAGCTCACCACCGATGAGCGGGAGGGCTTCCGAGCAGTACTTC.

The chain employs TRBV5-1 and TRBJ2-7, with 8 bases lining up with TRBD1. CDR1 is SGHRS, CDR2 YFSETQ, per germline. J gave up 5 bases and V 0 bases, and 7 bases lay outside the gene matches. The CDR3 contains 15 residues. The CDR3 DNA is TGCGCCAGCAGCTTGGTTTCAGGGGGCATCGACGAGCAGTACTTC. Residues: CASSLVSGGIDEQYF.

This sequence joins TRBV18 and TRBJ2-3; 9 bases map to TRBD2. The V gene's germline CDR1 is KGHSH and CDR2 LQKENI. The V segment lost 4 bases and the J segment 0 bases; nucleotides outside the gene matches: 5. The CDR3 totals 16 residues. CDR3 nucleotide sequence: TGTGCCAGCTCACGACCCGGGACTAGCAGCACAGATACGCAGTATTTT. Translated: CASSRPGTSSTDTQYF.

The chain combines TRBV18 with TRBJ1-1; 7 bases are a match to TRBD1. The CDR3 has 15 residues. Germline values: CDR1 KGHSH, CDR2 LQKENI. Trimming cost V 3 bases and J 7 bases; bases outside gene matches: 11. The CDR3 bases are TGTGCCAGCTCACCTTTACTGGGACAGCGAGGTGAAGCTTTCTTT. Amino acid sequence: CASSPLLGQRGEAFF.

The gene calls are TRBV10-3 and TRBJ1-5; D remains ambiguous. CDR1 and CDR2 (germline): ENHRY, SYGVKD. CDR3 size: 14 residues. Trimming took off 3 bases at V and 7 bases at J, with 13 bases between the two ends. The CDR3 is CAISDSPPGQPQHF. The CDR3 bases are TGTGCCATCAGTGACTCGCCTCCGGGGCAGCCCCAGCATTTT.

The J gene is TRBJ2-5, the V gene TRBV7-9, with a tentative D call TRBD2 (6 bases). Trimming removed 3 bases from V and 7 bases from J, with 15 bases in between. The CDR3 has 14 amino acids. Germline loops: CDR1 SEHNR, CDR2 FQNEAQ (reference sequence). The CDR3 DNA follows: TGTGCCAGCAGCTTCGACGGCGGGAAAGGGACCCAGTACTTC. The encoded protein is CASSFDGGKGTQYF.

This sequence joins TRBV28 and TRBJ1-6, with D tentatively TRBD1 (5 bases). The ends were cut back, 2 bases at V and 9 bases at J, with 14 bases in the middle. The length of the CDR3 is 15 residues. Looked up from germline, CDR1 is MDHEN and CDR2 is SYDVKM. CDR3 residues: CASSLGGAGGSPLHF. The CDR3 coding sequence is TGTGCCAGCAGTTTAGGCGGGGCAGGTGGTTCACCCCTCCACTTT.

This chain connects TRBV5-5 to TRBJ1-2, with 7 nucleotides matching TRBD1. V was pared by 0 bases and J by 4 bases, with 9 bases of the junction left unmatched. The CDR3 is 16 amino acids. CDR1 is SGHKS, CDR2 YYEKEE, per germline (reference sequence). CDR3 loop: CASSLGGQITTYGYTF. The CDR3 DNA sequence: TGTGCCAGCAGCTTGGGGGGACAGATCACAACCTATGGCTACACCTTC.

The V call is TRBV18, the J call TRBJ1-1; 7 positions agree with TRBD1. Germline-derived CDR1 and CDR2 are KGHSH and LQKENI. The CDR3 totals 16 residues. Germline trimming cut 3 bases from V and 3 bases from J; bases unmatched to any gene: 10. For the CDR3, the DNA is TGTGCCAGCTCACCCTCGAAGACAGGGATGGACACTGAAGCTTTCTTT. Its protein is CASSPSKTGMDTEAFF.

This clone was seen only once. This chain joins TRBV11-1 and TRBJ2-1; 7 bases match TRBD1. The CDR3 spans 15 residues. Germline values: CDR1 SGHAT, CDR2 FQDESV (reference sequence). Unmatched junction bases numbered 4, after V lost 5 bases and J lost 0 bases. The CDR3 DNA follows: TGTGCCAGCAGCCGACAGGGTAACTCCTACAATGAGCAGTTCTTC. Translation gives CASSRQGNSYNEQFF.